This T cell receptor (beta chain) was captured in a study of blood T cell dynamics during melanoma immunotherapy (dated by TCRdb to the early 2020s). For the wider study: Patients with metastatic melanoma were treated with first-line pembrolizumab or nivolumab plus ipilimumab as standard of care in the United Kingdom. The training cohort was made up of consecutive patients, while a further independent group of patients from the same centre was pooled to form an external validation set. To find early correlates of response, peripheral T cell receptor repertoires were profiled in metastatic melanoma patients before and after one cycle of checkpoint inhibitor therapy.

The time point label for this specimen denotes: week 3, after first cycle of checkpoint inhibitor. Blood samples were taken before treatment (T0) and at week 3 (W3), following the first cycle of checkpoint blockade. Except for a couple of patients with rapid clinical progression, response was assessed 12 weeks after the first infusion by RECIST 1.1; disease control meant complete response, partial response or stable disease. Patients were excluded for prior systemic cancer treatment, concomitant immunosuppressant therapy or synchronous other active malignancies. Both bulk PBMC and plasma cell-free DNA were sequenced for TCR beta so that circulating cells and T cell turnover could be tracked. Lymphoprep and SepMate tubes were used to isolate PBMC from blood, and red cell lysis was then performed. DNA from PBMC and sorted T cell subsets was extracted with QIAamp DNA Blood Mini kits. Every bulk PBMC sample was loaded with the same fixed amount of about 380 ng of DNA. TCR beta CDR3 sequences were amplified from genomic DNA using the immunoSEQ TCRb Assay kit according to manufacturer instructions. The KAPA Library Quantification Kit for Illumina platforms was used to quantify the pooled libraries by qPCR. Pooled libraries were clustered at roughly 0.55-1.2 pM and sequenced on an Illumina NextSeq 500. The original methods were these. TCR data were analyzed with immunoSEQ ANALYZER and the R LymphoSeq package. A rearrangement efficiency score was calculated as productive divided by the sum of productive and non-productive CDR3 sequences. Clonality was measured with the Gini coefficient and diversity with the Renyi index at alpha=1, and both measures were compared pairwise between timepoints within each patient. In LymphoSeq, clonal relatedness was computed with an edit distance of 3 and repertoire similarity was computed with the Bhattacharyya coefficient. To classify response, a linear discriminant analysis based on week-3 changes in clonality and diversity was built with the R MASS and caret packages. Sourced from immuneACCESS, this table was stored by TCRdb with only in-frame sequences that have V and J called. A share of the clones is absent; for the studies checked, an unresolved V gene accounts for under half, and the remainder has no known explanation. From that table come the V and J calls and clone size; the DNA was used to work out D and trimming. The sample data list about 10,000 clones, and about 85% of these were observed just once. About 4% of the sample is in the top ten clones.

The cysteine opens and the phenylalanine closes a CDR3 of 15 amino acids. Only the CDR3 part of the read is kept: 45 bases, read in frame from the first base. According to the germline V gene, CDR1 reads SGHVS and CDR2 reads FQNEAQ. V loses 10 bases of germline sequence and J loses 0 bases, and the interval between the two ends is 18 bases. Comments on this clone: Its antigen is still unknown. No base-level quality is on record; no much larger clone is a single base apart.

Broad study findings and their caveats: Patients who later achieved disease control showed a bifurcated PBMC repertoire reorganization at W3, with increased clonality or increased diversity, unlike progressors. The study could not determine whether the T cell clones driving repertoire changes were melanoma-specific or reflected general immune activation. The relatively small sample size was recognized as a factor that could limit how well the results generalize.

The chain links TRBV7-8 with TRBJ1-1, and perhaps TRBD1 as D gene, on 5 matching bases. This sequence originates from a human donor with melanoma. This material consisted of blood, taken from a patient treated with checkpoint blockade. The DNA sequence reads TGTGCCACCGGGACGGCTAGATCGATGAACACTGAAGCTTTCTTT. Protein translation: CATGTARSMNTEAFF.